A selection of T cell receptor beta chains follows, all from one sample in a study of blood T cell repertoires in COVID-19. Data came from immunoSEQ multiplex PCR; TCRdb stores just in-frame clones and leaves some out. The sample lists around 75,000 clones, 88% seen once, with 1.1% to 1.5% in the top ten. Sequencing input: peripheral blood. These TCRs come from a human donor in a cohort sampled during active COVID-19. The CDR3 runs from the conserved cysteine through the conserved F or W. Fields, in order: D gene, J gene, V gene, clone size, CDR3 DNA, CDR3 protein. D genes are given only for firm matches. Where a row states a size, it is once, few, many or the class of an expanded clone; other rows omit it.

d_call: -
j_call: TRBJ2-1
v_call: TRBV19
clone_size: -
cdr3_nt: TGTGCCAGTGGTAGCGGAACCTCCTACAATGAGCAGTTCTTC
cdr3_aa: CASGSGTSYNEQFF

d_call: TRBD2
j_call: TRBJ2-1
v_call: TRBV27
clone_size: -
cdr3_nt: TGTGCCAGCAGTTTAGGGGGGGGCTCCTACAATGAGCAGTTCTTC
cdr3_aa: CASSLGGGSYNEQFF

d_call: TRBD1
j_call: TRBJ2-5
v_call: TRBV27
clone_size: -
cdr3_nt: TGTGCCAGCAGTTTTTCAGGGGGCGAAGAGACCCAGTACTTC
cdr3_aa: CASSFSGGEETQYF

d_call: -
j_call: TRBJ1-5
v_call: TRBV2
clone_size: -
cdr3_nt: TGTGCCAGCAGCCCACTGACAGCCATCGTCAATCAGCCCCAGCATTTT
cdr3_aa: CASSPLTAIVNQPQHF

d_call: TRBD2
j_call: TRBJ2-1
v_call: TRBV11-2
clone_size: -
cdr3_nt: TGTGCCAGCAGCCCGGGGACTAGCGCCTACAATGAGCAGTTCTTC
cdr3_aa: CASSPGTSAYNEQFF

d_call: -
j_call: TRBJ2-2
v_call: TRBV12-3/TRBV12-4
clone_size: -
cdr3_nt: TGTGCCAGCAGTTTCGCCGGGGAGCTGTTTTTT
cdr3_aa: CASSFAGELFF

d_call: TRBD2
j_call: TRBJ2-5
v_call: TRBV7-9
clone_size: few
cdr3_nt: TGTGCCAGCAGCTTAAGCTGGGATGGGTCCGGGGGGTACCAAGAGACCCAGTACTTC
cdr3_aa: CASSLSWDGSGGYQETQYF

d_call: TRBD2
j_call: TRBJ2-7
v_call: TRBV7-2
clone_size: -
cdr3_nt: TGTGCCAGCAGCTTAACGCTAGCGGTTTACGAGCAGTACTTC
cdr3_aa: CASSLTLAVYEQYF

d_call: TRBD2
j_call: TRBJ2-7
v_call: TRBV27
clone_size: -
cdr3_nt: TGTGCCAGCAGTCCCCCGGGCGGTCTAGCGGGGCGGGAGCAGTACTTC
cdr3_aa: CASSPPGGLAGREQYF

d_call: -
j_call: TRBJ2-2
v_call: TRBV11-2
clone_size: once
cdr3_nt: TGTGCCAGCAGCTTAGTTAGCGGGAACACCGGGGAGCTGTTTTTT
cdr3_aa: CASSLVSGNTGELFF

d_call: -
j_call: TRBJ1-5
v_call: TRBV12-5
clone_size: -
cdr3_nt: TGTGCTAGTGGTCCTGGACAGTCCAATCAGCCCCAGCATTTT
cdr3_aa: CASGPGQSNQPQHF

d_call: TRBD1
j_call: TRBJ1-5
v_call: TRBV30
clone_size: -
cdr3_nt: TGTGCCTGGAGTGGGACAGGGCGGGGAGGCAATCAGCCCCAGCATTTT
cdr3_aa: CAWSGTGRGGNQPQHF

d_call: TRBD2
j_call: TRBJ2-1
v_call: TRBV25-1
clone_size: -
cdr3_nt: TGTGCCAGCAATTCAGGGGCCCTAGCGGGAAAGCACAATGAGCAGTTCTTC
cdr3_aa: CASNSGALAGKHNEQFF

d_call: -
j_call: TRBJ1-6
v_call: TRBV2
clone_size: -
cdr3_nt: TGTGCCAGCAGTCTACAGGTATCACCCCTCCACTTT
cdr3_aa: CASSLQVSPLHF

d_call: TRBD2
j_call: TRBJ2-3
v_call: TRBV6-6
clone_size: once
cdr3_nt: TGTGCCAGCAGTTACCTAGCGGGAGATACGAATACGCAGTATTTT
cdr3_aa: CASSYLAGDTNTQYF

d_call: TRBD2
j_call: TRBJ2-3
v_call: TRBV7-8
clone_size: -
cdr3_nt: TGTGCCAGCAGCCTATGGACTAGCGGGGTCACAGATACGCAGTATTTT
cdr3_aa: CASSLWTSGVTDTQYF

d_call: -
j_call: TRBJ2-1
v_call: TRBV27
clone_size: -
cdr3_nt: TGTGCCAGCAGTTTTAGGGGGGAGGGCTACAATGAGCAGTTCTTC
cdr3_aa: CASSFRGEGYNEQFF

d_call: TRBD1
j_call: TRBJ1-1
v_call: TRBV15
clone_size: once
cdr3_nt: TGTGCCACCAGCAGAGAAGGGACAGGGGACACTGAAGCTTTCTTT
cdr3_aa: CATSREGTGDTEAFF

d_call: TRBD1
j_call: TRBJ1-5
v_call: TRBV25-1
clone_size: -
cdr3_nt: TGTGCCAGCAGTGAACCGGGACAGTCCAATCAGCCCCAGCATTTT
cdr3_aa: CASSEPGQSNQPQHF

d_call: TRBD1
j_call: TRBJ1-2
v_call: TRBV3-1/TRBV3-2
clone_size: -
cdr3_nt: TGTGCCAGCAGCCGCGGGACAGGGAGCTATGGCTACACCTTC
cdr3_aa: CASSRGTGSYGYTF

d_call: -
j_call: TRBJ2-7
v_call: TRBV7-2
clone_size: once
cdr3_nt: TGTGCCAGCAGCTTAGAGTATGCTTCCCTCGGGGAGCAGTACTTC
cdr3_aa: CASSLEYASLGEQYF

d_call: -
j_call: TRBJ2-3
v_call: TRBV5-8
clone_size: -
cdr3_nt: TGTGCCAGCAGCTGGGGAGCAACCAGCACAGATACGCAGTATTTT
cdr3_aa: CASSWGATSTDTQYF

d_call: -
j_call: TRBJ2-3
v_call: TRBV9
clone_size: -
cdr3_nt: TGTGCCAGCAGCCCTTTAGCGTCAACCAGCACAGATACGCAGTATTTT
cdr3_aa: CASSPLASTSTDTQYF

d_call: -
j_call: TRBJ1-2
v_call: TRBV3-1/TRBV3-2
clone_size: -
cdr3_nt: TGTGCCAGCAGCCTTTTCACTAACTATGGCTACACCTTC
cdr3_aa: CASSLFTNYGYTF

d_call: TRBD2
j_call: TRBJ2-7
v_call: TRBV28
clone_size: -
cdr3_nt: TGTGCCAGCAGTTTGCCCCCGCCAACGGGAGGTTGGACAAATTCCTACGAGCAGTACTTC
cdr3_aa: CASSLPPPTGGWTNSYEQYF

d_call: TRBD2
j_call: TRBJ2-1
v_call: TRBV6-6
clone_size: -
cdr3_nt: TGTGCCAGCAGTCGGCAGACCGGGACTAGCGTTTACAATGAGCAGTTCTTC
cdr3_aa: CASSRQTGTSVYNEQFF

d_call: TRBD2
j_call: TRBJ2-1
v_call: TRBV25-1
clone_size: once
cdr3_nt: TGTGCCAGCAGTGAGACTAGCGGGAGCCCCAATGAGCAGTTCTTC
cdr3_aa: CASSETSGSPNEQFF

d_call: TRBD1
j_call: TRBJ1-6
v_call: TRBV5-1
clone_size: -
cdr3_nt: TGCGCCAGCAGCTCCGGACAGGGAAATTCACCCCTCCACTTT
cdr3_aa: CASSSGQGNSPLHF

d_call: TRBD1
j_call: TRBJ1-5
v_call: TRBV19
clone_size: -
cdr3_nt: TGTGCCAGTAGCCTGGGACAGGGGGGCAATCAGCCCCAGCATTTT
cdr3_aa: CASSLGQGGNQPQHF

d_call: TRBD1
j_call: TRBJ2-5
v_call: TRBV29-1
clone_size: -
cdr3_nt: TGCAGCGTTGTACTTAGGACAGGGCCCTATCCCAATCTTATCCAAGAGACCCAGTACTTC
cdr3_aa: CSVVLRTGPYPNLIQETQYF

d_call: TRBD2
j_call: TRBJ2-5
v_call: TRBV14
clone_size: -
cdr3_nt: TGTGCCAGCAGCCAACTAGCGGCACAAGAGACCCAGTACTTC
cdr3_aa: CASSQLAAQETQYF

d_call: TRBD1
j_call: TRBJ2-1
v_call: TRBV19
clone_size: -
cdr3_nt: TGTGCCAGTAGGACAGGGGACAACCTAGAGAGCTCCTACAATGAGCAGTTCTTC
cdr3_aa: CASRTGDNLESSYNEQFF

d_call: -
j_call: TRBJ1-2
v_call: TRBV20-1
clone_size: -
cdr3_nt: TGCAGTGCTAGTCCCGACTCTAACTATGGCTACACCTTC
cdr3_aa: CSASPDSNYGYTF

d_call: -
j_call: TRBJ1-5
v_call: TRBV28
clone_size: -
cdr3_nt: TGTGCCAGCAGTTTAGCCCAGGGCAATCAGCCCCAGCATTTT
cdr3_aa: CASSLAQGNQPQHF

d_call: TRBD1
j_call: TRBJ2-5
v_call: TRBV6-5
clone_size: few
cdr3_nt: TGTGCCAGCGGGAGCTCGACAGGGGAAGAGACCCAGTACTTC
cdr3_aa: CASGSSTGEETQYF

d_call: -
j_call: TRBJ1-1
v_call: TRBV3-1/TRBV3-2
clone_size: -
cdr3_nt: TGTGCCAGCACCCCGCCGGGGGGGTGGACTGAAGCTTTCTTT
cdr3_aa: CASTPPGGWTEAFF

d_call: -
j_call: TRBJ2-1
v_call: TRBV9
clone_size: once
cdr3_nt: TGTGCCAGCAGCGTCGCGAGCGAACCGTACAATGAGCAGTTCTTC
cdr3_aa: CASSVASEPYNEQFF

d_call: -
j_call: TRBJ2-7
v_call: TRBV5-6
clone_size: -
cdr3_nt: TGTGCCAGCAGCCAGCAGGTGCAGCTTGACTACGAGCAGTACTTC
cdr3_aa: CASSQQVQLDYEQYF

d_call: TRBD2
j_call: TRBJ2-7
v_call: TRBV28
clone_size: -
cdr3_nt: TGTGCCAGCAGTGCGCCGGGACTAGCATCGTACGAGCAGTACTTC
cdr3_aa: CASSAPGLASYEQYF

d_call: -
j_call: TRBJ2-3
v_call: TRBV24-1
clone_size: -
cdr3_nt: TGTGCCACCAGAGCGGATACCACAGATACGCAGTATTTT
cdr3_aa: CATRADTTDTQYF

d_call: TRBD1
j_call: TRBJ1-2
v_call: TRBV20-1
clone_size: -
cdr3_nt: TGCAGTGCCAGGACAGGGGACCACTACACCTTC
cdr3_aa: CSARTGDHYTF

d_call: -
j_call: TRBJ1-1
v_call: TRBV6-6
clone_size: -
cdr3_nt: TGTGCCAGCAGACTACTCCGGAACACTGAAGCTTTCTTT
cdr3_aa: CASRLLRNTEAFF

d_call: -
j_call: TRBJ2-3
v_call: TRBV9
clone_size: -
cdr3_nt: TGTGCCAGCAGCCGCTCCGGCGGGGCCACAGATACGCAGTATTTT
cdr3_aa: CASSRSGGATDTQYF

d_call: -
j_call: TRBJ2-7
v_call: TRBV15
clone_size: -
cdr3_nt: TGTGCCACCAGCGGGCGAGAGGGGGACACATCCTACGAGCAGTACTTC
cdr3_aa: CATSGREGDTSYEQYF

d_call: -
j_call: TRBJ1-2
v_call: TRBV28
clone_size: -
cdr3_nt: TGTGCCAGCAGTTTATGGGGGGACGGACGGGACATCTATGGCTACACCTTC
cdr3_aa: CASSLWGDGRDIYGYTF

d_call: -
j_call: TRBJ1-1
v_call: TRBV3-1/TRBV3-2
clone_size: -
cdr3_nt: TGTGCCAGCAGCCTGTACGGGGTTGAAGCTTTCTTT
cdr3_aa: CASSLYGVEAFF

d_call: -
j_call: TRBJ1-3
v_call: TRBV7-9
clone_size: -
cdr3_nt: TGTGCCAGCAGCTTGGGGGGATTGGACACCTTTGGAGGAAACACCATATATTTT
cdr3_aa: CASSLGGLDTFGGNTIYF

d_call: -
j_call: TRBJ2-5
v_call: TRBV24-1
clone_size: -
cdr3_nt: TGTGCCACCGCCTCCCGGGAGACCCAGTACTTC
cdr3_aa: CATASRETQYF